The 16 T cell receptor beta chains below come from one sample, sequenced in a study of Graves' ophthalmopathy and Graves' hyperthyroidism. TCR beta CDR3 regions were amplified from RNA transcripts. Second-round multiplex PCR followed a first-round RT-PCR using HTBI primers. TCRdb called the multiplex PCR reads again in MiXCR, with one record for every CDR3 protein. This table holds about 700,000 distinct CDR3 sequences, over 40% found once. Sequencing was carried out using peripheral blood. These receptors were collected from an adult man with Graves' ophthalmopathy.

V usage is TRBV5-1 and J usage is TRBJ1-2, with 7 bases aligning to TRBD1. Germline values: CDR1 SGHRS, CDR2 YFSETQ. The CDR3 has 16 amino acids. Losses at the gene ends were 0 bases for V and 3 bases for J; bases not matched to a gene: 8. The CDR3 loop is CASSLEGGGPDYGYTF. The CDR3 coding sequence is TGCGCCAGCAGCTTGGAAGGAGGGGGCCCGGACTATGGCTACACCTTC.

This chain uses TRBV2 with TRBJ1-4; 7 nucleotides match TRBD1. V was pared by 6 bases and J by 5 bases, with 12 bases of the junction left unmatched. Germline CDR1 reads SNHLY; CDR2 reads FYNNEI. This CDR3 is built from 16 residues. DNA of the CDR3: TGTGCCAGCAGCCTAACGCGGGCAGGGGGAAATGAAAAACTGTTTTTT. Its translation: CASSLTRAGGNEKLFF.

The chain recombines TRBV25-1 with TRBJ2-5; the D is unclear. The V and J ends lost 2 bases and 2 bases respectively, with 18 bases between them. The CDR3 loop spans 17 amino acids. Germline CDR1 reads MGHDK; CDR2 reads SYGVNS. Here the CDR3 DNA reads TGTGCCAGCAGTGAAGGGCACAGCCCCCCAGAACAAGAGACCCAGTACTTC. Translating it yields CASSEGHSPPEQETQYF.

This clonotype was counted many times. The V call is TRBV19, the J call TRBJ1-5; D ambiguous. Trimming removed 11 bases at V and 4 bases at J, with 18 bases between. The CDR3 length is 14 residues. Germline V gene lookup returns CDR1 LNHDA and CDR2 SQIVND (reference sequence). The CDR3 sequence: CASRPPARNQPQHF. In DNA, the CDR3 is TGTGCCTCCAGACCTCCTGCGCGTAATCAGCCCCAGCATTTT.

This clonotype was counted a few times. This sequence joins TRBV4-2 and TRBJ1-2, with D unresolved. Trimming took 4 bases from V and 0 from J, leaving 6 bases between them. Looked up from germline, CDR1 is LGHNA and CDR2 is YNFKEQ. CDR3 length: 13 residues. CDR3 bases: TGTGCCAGCAGCCCAACACCTAACTATGGCTACACCTTC. Its translation: CASSPTPNYGYTF.

This clonotype has only a few counts. V gene TRBV5-4 combines with J gene TRBJ1-1, with D perhaps TRBD1 (6 bases). Germline assignment: CDR1 SGHNT and CDR2 YYREEE (reference sequence). CDR3 length equals 15 residues. The ends were cut back, 4 bases at V and 10 bases at J, with 23 bases in the middle. DNA for the CDR3: TGTGCCAGCAGCCCGGGGATTGGACAGCCCGAATTAGCTTTCTTT. This encodes CASSPGIGQPELAFF.

This clonotype came up many times. CDR3 protein: CASSSATGTYEQYF. In nucleotides, the CDR3 is TGTGCCAGCAGTTCAGCGACAGGGACGTACGAGCAGTACTTC. The chain carries TRBV12-3 or TRBV12-4 and TRBJ2-7, with TRBD1 matching 7 bases. The CDR3 runs to 14 residues. After removal of 4 bases from V and 4 bases from J, the junction contained 7 bases not matched to a gene.

This CDR3 reads CASSEVTSGGRETQYF. Written as DNA, the CDR3 is TGTGCCAGCAGTGAAGTCACTAGCGGGGGACGCGAGACCCAGTACTTC. The rearrangement uses TRBV6-1 and TRBJ2-5; TRBD2 matches at 11 bases. J was trimmed by 5 bases and V by 1 base; bases with no gene match: 6. The CDR3 runs 16 residues. Germline values: CDR1 MNHNS, CDR2 SASEGT.

The gene calls are TRBV29-1 and TRBJ1-5; D not certain. CDR1 is SQVTM, CDR2 ANQGSEA, per germline. The V end was cut by 8 bases, the J end by 2 bases, with 13 bases between. CDR3 length: 13 residues. The CDR3 region has the DNA TGCAGCTTGAGGCCCCTGGGCAATCAGCCCCAGCATTTT. Its translation is CSLRPLGNQPQHF.

This clonotype showed up just a few times. V usage is TRBV5-1 and J usage is TRBJ2-7; the match to TRBD1 covers 7 bases. This CDR3 contains 15 residues. Trimming cost V 4 bases and J 6 bases; bases outside gene matches: 13. Germline V gene sequence: CDR1 SGHRS, CDR2 YFSETQ. CDR3 amino acids: CASSQQGPYSSEQYF. CDR3 coding DNA: TGCGCCAGCAGCCAACAGGGGCCTTATAGCAGCGAGCAGTACTTC.

The V and J genes are TRBV25-1 and TRBJ1-2; 8 nucleotides agree with TRBD1. CDR3 size: 14 residues. V lost 8 bases, J lost 5 bases, and 10 bases stayed unmatched. Germline values: CDR1 MGHDK, CDR2 SYGVNS. The CDR3 nucleotides read TGTGCCAGCGCCGCCACCGGGACAGGATATGGCTACACCTTC. It specifies CASAATGTGYGYTF.

The sample holds a few counts of this clonotype. Relative to the germline gene, one junction end is altered; a read error may explain this. The chain links TRBV7-9 to TRBJ2-2, with D tentatively TRBD2 (6 bases). This CDR3 spans 16 amino acids. Germline values: CDR1 SEHNR, CDR2 FQNEAQ (reference sequence). The CDR3 loop is CASSQYTSWNTGELFF. Here the CDR3 DNA reads TGCGCCAGCAGCCAATACACTAGCTGGAACACCGGGGAGCTGTTTTTT.

The CDR3 DNA sequence: TGCAGTGCTAGTGGGGTCGGCGGGAGTAGAGACACCGGGGAGCTGTTTTTT. Translating gives CSASGVGGSRDTGELFF. This chain connects TRBV20-1 to TRBJ2-2, with 7 bases that match TRBD2. Germline V gene lookup returns CDR1 DFQATT and CDR2 SNEGSKA (reference sequence). The CDR3 has 17 amino acids. V lost 3 bases, J lost 3 bases, and 13 bases stayed unmatched.

This clonotype has at least ten counts. The chain is built from TRBV6-5 and TRBJ1-5; a possible D gene is TRBD1 (6 bases). CDR3 length: 13 amino acids. V lost 9 bases and J 5 bases, leaving 14 bases between the germline ends. Germline V gene sequence: CDR1 MNHEY, CDR2 SVGAGI. This chain's CDR3 is CASLQGNHQPQHF. CDR3 nucleotides: TGTGCCAGTCTACAGGGTAACCATCAGCCCCAGCATTTT.

The rearrangement links TRBV29-1 to TRBJ1-5; D unresolved. The CDR3 runs 12 residues. Germline CDR1 and CDR2: SQVTM and ANQGSEA. The ends were cut back, 6 bases at V and 14 bases at J, with 20 bases in the middle. The chain's CDR3 is CSVTRTDSYEHF. In nucleotides, the CDR3 is TGCAGCGTCACCAGGACGGATTCCTACGAGCATTTT.

This clonotype was recorded at least ten times. This sequence joins TRBV19 and TRBJ1-1; TRBD1 agrees at 7 bases. Germline V CDR1 and CDR2: LNHDA, SQIVND (reference sequence). This CDR3 comprises 12 residues. The J segment lost 4 bases and the V segment lost 6 bases, leaving 2 bases of the junction unmatched. DNA for the CDR3: TGTGCCAGTAGGGCAGGGGGCACTGAAGCTTTCTTT. Its protein is CASRAGGTEAFF.